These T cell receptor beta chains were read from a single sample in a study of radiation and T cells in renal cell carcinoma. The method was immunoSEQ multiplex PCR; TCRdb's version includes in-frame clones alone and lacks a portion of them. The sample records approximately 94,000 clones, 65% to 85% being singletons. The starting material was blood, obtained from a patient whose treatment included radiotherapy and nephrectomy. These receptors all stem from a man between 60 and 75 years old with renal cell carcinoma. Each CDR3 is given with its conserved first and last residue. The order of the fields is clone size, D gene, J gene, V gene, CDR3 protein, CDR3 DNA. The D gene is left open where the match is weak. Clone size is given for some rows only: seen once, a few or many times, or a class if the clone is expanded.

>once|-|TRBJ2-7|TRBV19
CASSIRDPPYEQYF
TGTGCCAGTAGTATCCGGGATCCCCCCTACGAGCAGTACTTC
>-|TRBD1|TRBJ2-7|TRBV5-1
CASSSTGGSYEQYF
TGCGCCAGCAGCTCCACAGGGGGCTCCTACGAGCAGTACTTC
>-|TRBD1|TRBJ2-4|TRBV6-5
CASSRQGRNIQYF
TGTGCCAGCAGTCGACAGGGGAGAAACATTCAGTACTTC
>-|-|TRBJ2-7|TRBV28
CASSLDRTYEQYF
TGTGCCAGCAGTTTGGATCGGACCTACGAGCAGTACTTC
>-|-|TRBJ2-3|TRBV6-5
CASSRGTELADTQYF
TGTGCCAGCAGTCGCGGGACAGAGTTGGCAGATACGCAGTATTTT
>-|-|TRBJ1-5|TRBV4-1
CASSQDQAGPNQPQHF
TGCGCCAGCAGCCAAGATCAAGCGGGTCCCAATCAGCCCCAGCATTTT
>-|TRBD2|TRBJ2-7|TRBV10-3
CAISAWDYTSYEQYF
TGTGCCATCAGTGCTTGGGACTACACATCCTACGAGCAGTACTTC
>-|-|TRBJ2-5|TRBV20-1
CSAEQETQYF
TGCAGTGCTGAACAAGAGACCCAGTACTTC
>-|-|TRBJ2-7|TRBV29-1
CSVEDLSGPRYEQYF
TGCAGCGTTGAAGATCTTTCAGGTCCTCGCTACGAGCAGTACTTC
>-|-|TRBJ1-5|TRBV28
CASTLGNQPQHF
TGTGCCAGCACCCTTGGGAATCAGCCCCAGCATTTT
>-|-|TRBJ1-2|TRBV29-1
CSVEDNGFLSNYGYTF
TGCAGCGTTGAAGATAACGGTTTCCTGTCTAACTATGGCTACACCTTC
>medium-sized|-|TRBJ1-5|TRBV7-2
CASSFPGLSSQPQHF
TGTGCCAGCAGCTTCCCGGGACTCTCCTCGCAGCCCCAGCATTTT
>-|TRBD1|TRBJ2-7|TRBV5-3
CARSLSGGTGASYSYEQYF
TGTGCCAGAAGCTTGAGTGGGGGGACAGGGGCCTCCTACTCCTACGAGCAGTACTTC
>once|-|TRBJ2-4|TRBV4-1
CASSQGRAGLLAKNIQYF
TGCGCCAGCAGCCAGGGACGGGCGGGGTTATTAGCCAAAAACATTCAGTACTTC
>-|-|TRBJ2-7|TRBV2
CASTRTTPEQYF
TGTGCCAGCACCCGGACGACCCCCGAGCAGTACTTC
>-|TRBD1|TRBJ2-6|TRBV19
CASSITSGQALTRANVLTF
TGTGCCAGTAGTATTACGTCGGGACAGGCTTTAACCCGGGCCAACGTCCTGACTTTC
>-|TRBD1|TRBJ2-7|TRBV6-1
CASSVAGGGYEQYF
TGTGCCAGCAGTGTTGCAGGGGGCGGGTACGAGCAGTACTTC
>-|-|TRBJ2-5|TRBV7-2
CASSLSQFATQYF
TGTGCCAGCAGCTTGTCCCAGTTTGCGACCCAGTACTTC
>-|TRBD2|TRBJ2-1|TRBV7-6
CASSPGTSGRYSYNEQFF
TGTGCCAGCAGCCCAGGGACTAGCGGGAGGTACTCCTACAATGAGCAGTTCTTC
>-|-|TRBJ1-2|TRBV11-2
CASSLAAGYYGYTF
TGTGCCAGCAGCTTAGCAGCAGGGTACTATGGCTACACCTTC
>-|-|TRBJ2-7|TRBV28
CASTGYSYEQYF
TGTGCCAGCACTGGGTACTCCTACGAGCAGTACTTC
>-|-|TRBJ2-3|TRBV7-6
CASSLILDTQYF
TGTGCCAGCAGCTTGATTCTAGATACGCAGTATTTT
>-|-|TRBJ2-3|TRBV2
CASRYSPHFTDTQYF
TGTGCCAGCAGGTACAGTCCCCACTTCACAGATACGCAGTATTTT
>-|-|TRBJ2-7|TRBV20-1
CSARFAYEQYF
TGCAGTGCTAGGTTCGCGTACGAGCAGTACTTC
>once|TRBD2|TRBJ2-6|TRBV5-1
CASSLEAGGPTGANVLTF
TGCGCCAGCAGCTTGGAAGCGGGAGGGCCAACTGGGGCCAACGTCCTGACTTTC
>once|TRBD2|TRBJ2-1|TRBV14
CASSPGGVIAYRAYNEQFF
TGTGCCAGCAGCCCCGGGGGGGTAATAGCATATCGGGCCTACAATGAGCAGTTCTTC
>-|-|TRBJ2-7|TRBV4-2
CASSLENRYEQYF
TGTGCCAGCAGCCTCGAGAATCGGTACGAGCAGTACTTC
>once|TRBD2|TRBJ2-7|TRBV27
CASMGGVRRQDEQYF
TGTGCCAGCATGGGGGGGGTCCGCCGGCAAGACGAGCAGTACTTC
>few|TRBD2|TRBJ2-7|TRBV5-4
CASSPGLGGAGEQYF
TGTGCCAGCAGCCCGGGACTAGGGGGAGCGGGGGAGCAGTACTTC
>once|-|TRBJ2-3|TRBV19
CASSSQSSGGGDTQYF
TGTGCCAGTAGTAGTCAATCGTCCGGGGGCGGGGATACGCAGTATTTT
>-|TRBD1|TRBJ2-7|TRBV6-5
CASSRDRGYEQYF
TGTGCCAGCAGCCGGGACAGGGGGTACGAGCAGTACTTC
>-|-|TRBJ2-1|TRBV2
CASSASFSPVNEQFF
TGTGCCAGCAGCGCTAGTTTTTCTCCGGTAAATGAGCAGTTCTTC
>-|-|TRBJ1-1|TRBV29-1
CSVEDRRWNTEAFF
TGCAGCGTTGAAGATCGGCGGTGGAACACTGAAGCTTTCTTT
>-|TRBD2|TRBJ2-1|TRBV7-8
CASSSWTRNEQFF
TGTGCCAGCAGCTCCTGGACTAGGAATGAGCAGTTCTTC
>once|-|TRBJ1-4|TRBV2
CASSDAQTSGKLFF
TGTGCCAGTAGTGATGCTCAAACTTCGGGAAAACTGTTTTTT
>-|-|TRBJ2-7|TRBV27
CASSPRGGPYEQYF
TGTGCCAGCAGTCCCCGTGGGGGGCCCTACGAGCAGTACTTC
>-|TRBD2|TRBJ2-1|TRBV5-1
CASSDSGTSGSRNEQFF
TGCGCCAGCAGCGACTCCGGGACTAGCGGGAGTAGGAATGAGCAGTTCTTC
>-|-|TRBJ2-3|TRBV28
CASSTPGGVLSDTQYF
TGTGCCAGCAGTACACCCGGGGGCGTTCTCTCAGATACGCAGTATTTT
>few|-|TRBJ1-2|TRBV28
CASRTSDYGYTF
TGTGCCAGCAGGACATCGGACTATGGCTACACCTTC
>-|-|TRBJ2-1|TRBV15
CATSTPFYVLSYNEQFF
TGTGCCACCAGCACCCCTTTTTATGTCCTCTCCTACAATGAGCAGTTCTTC
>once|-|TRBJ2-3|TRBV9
CASSIGLAPNTDTQYF
TGTGCCAGCAGCATAGGGTTAGCGCCGAACACAGATACGCAGTATTTT
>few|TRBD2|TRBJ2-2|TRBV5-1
CASSLRAGDTGELFF
TGCGCCAGCAGCTTACGAGCGGGAGACACCGGGGAGCTGTTTTTT
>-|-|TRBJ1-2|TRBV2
CASSETMDGTYGYTF
TGTGCCAGCAGTGAAACTATGGACGGAACCTATGGCTACACCTTC